This T cell receptor (beta chain) emerged from a study of identical twins. Whole-study findings and limits: Models underestimated out-of-frame TCR alpha sharing in monozygotic twins. Clonotypes of the beta chain that were abundant in cord blood carried fewer insertions (memory repertoires showed none).

Comment on this clonotype: Its antigen is unidentified.

TCRdb independently ran MiXCR on the 5' RACE reads; one entry per CDR3 protein. Of more than 650,000 distinct CDR3 sequences in the sample, around 5.7% were seen once. The sequence was collected from a man between 18 and 35 years old in good health. Sequencing was performed on naive T cells sorted from blood.

In DNA form, the CDR3 reads TGTGCCAGTAGCGTTCCCGTCGGTGGGCCGGTGGATGAGCAGTTCTTC. This gives the protein CASSVPVGGPVDEQFF. The J gene is TRBJ2-1, the V gene TRBV19, with unresolved D. The ends were cut back, 6 bases at V and 8 bases at J, with 23 bases in the middle. The CDR3 is 16 amino acids. Germline V gene data show CDR1 as LNHDA and CDR2 as SQIVND (reference sequence).